The next 26 T cell receptor beta chains were all read from a single sample in a study of blood T cell repertoires in COVID-19 (TCRdb year 2020). The library was prepared using the immunoSEQ multiplex PCR assay. Sourced from immuneACCESS, this table was stored by TCRdb with only in-frame sequences that have V and J called. A share of the clones is absent; for the studies checked, an unresolved V gene accounts for under half, and the remainder has no known explanation. For this sample there are 100,000 to 150,000 clones; roughly 90% appear just once. The top ten constitute 2.3% of the sample. Sequenced: PBMCs or T cells enriched from blood (not recorded which). Receptor source: a woman aged 45-65 years who had recovered from COVID-19.

The rearrangement uses TRBV4-3 and TRBJ1-4; TRBD1 agrees at 7 bases. Germline V gene data show CDR1 as LGHNA and CDR2 as YSLEER. V shed 4 bases, J shed 4 bases, and the junction held 3 bases outside the gene matches. This CDR3 region has 14 residues. The CDR3 DNA is TGCGCCAGCAGCCGGGGACAGCTTAATGAAAAACTGTTTTTT. Translated: CASSRGQLNEKLFF.

V gene TRBV7-9 combines with J gene TRBJ1-1; D gene uncertain. The CDR3 is made up of 12 amino acids. Looked up from germline, CDR1 is SEHNR and CDR2 is FQNEAQ (reference sequence). V lost 1 base and J 11 bases, leaving 11 bases between the germline ends. CDR3 loop: CASSLGQKVAFF. The CDR3 nucleotides read TGTGCCAGCAGCTTAGGGCAGAAAGTGGCTTTCTTT.

The chain employs TRBV4-1 and TRBJ2-3; 7 bases agree with TRBD2. Germline V CDR1 and CDR2: MGHRA, YSYEKL. The ends lost 7 bases at V and 0 bases at J; junction bases unmatched: 13. The CDR3 is 17 amino acids. CDR3 nucleotide sequence: TGCGCCAGCACCCCGCTTTTGGCGGGGGTTAGCACAGATACGCAGTATTTT. Translating gives CASTPLLAGVSTDTQYF.

The V call is TRBV10-1, the J call TRBJ2-3, with TRBD2 matching over 13 bases. The junction had 9 bases not matched to a gene; V was cut back by 4 bases and J by 8 bases. Germline loops: CDR1 WNHNN, CDR2 SYGVQD (reference sequence). The CDR3 loop spans 16 amino acids. In DNA form, the CDR3 reads TGCGCCAGCAGTGTAACTAGCGGGGGGGGAGCGGGTACGCAGTATTTT. Translating it yields CASSVTSGGGAGTQYF.

The chain has TRBV10-3 and TRBJ2-7; no clear D gene. Between the trimmed V and J ends, which lost 3 bases and 6 bases, there was a span of 6 bases. The CDR3 loop spans 11 amino acids. The germline CDR1 and CDR2 sequences are ENHRY and SYGVKD. The CDR3: CAISDVLEQYF. For the CDR3, the DNA is TGTGCCATCAGTGATGTACTCGAGCAGTACTTC.

This clone was seen only a few times. The V gene is TRBV19, the J gene TRBJ1-3; 7 bases align to TRBD1. The V segment lost 4 bases and the J segment 0 bases; nucleotides outside the gene matches: 6. The CDR3 is 16 amino acids. From germline, CDR1 is LNHDA and CDR2 SQIVND (reference sequence). Here the CDR3 reads CASSKRAGGSGNTIYF. CDR3 nucleotides: TGTGCCAGTAGTAAACGCGCAGGGGGCTCTGGAAACACCATATATTTT.

V is TRBV5-8 and J is TRBJ1-1; D gene unclear. CDR3 length: 15 residues. V lost 4 bases, J lost 5 bases, and 18 bases lay in between. The V gene's germline CDR1 is SGHTS and CDR2 YDEGEE. The CDR3 sequence: CASSVRSQGSTEAFF. The CDR3 DNA follows: TGTGCCAGCAGCGTGAGGTCCCAAGGGAGTACTGAAGCTTTCTTT.

This clone was seen once. The rearrangement links TRBV7-2 to TRBJ1-1; unclear D gene. Germline CDR1 SGHTA, CDR2 FQGNSA. Trimming stripped 5 bases from V and 1 base from J, with 11 bases between. CDR3 length: 14 residues. The DNA for the CDR3 is TGTGCCAGCAGCCCCCCGTACAGGAACACTGAAGCTTTCTTT. Protein sequence: CASSPPYRNTEAFF.

The chain links TRBV5-1 to TRBJ2-2, with D maybe TRBD1 (6 bases). Germline CDR1 is SGHRS and CDR2 is YFSETQ. The germline V and J ends were trimmed by 9 bases and 1 base, with 16 bases remaining between them. This CDR3 spans 15 amino acids. CDR3 DNA sequence: TGCGCCACCTCACGACAGACAGGGAACACCGGGGAGCTGTTTTTT. It specifies CATSRQTGNTGELFF. Full variable domain (rest looked up from reference TRBV5-1 and TRBJ2-2): KAGVTQTPRYLIKTRGQQVTLSCSPISGHRSVSWYQQTPGQGLQFLFEYFSETQRNKGNFPGRFSGRQFSNSRSEMNVSTLELGDSALYLCATSRQTGNTGELFFGEGSRLTVL.

There are a few counts of this clone. This chain connects TRBV11-3 to TRBJ1-1; D is ambiguous. Trimming stripped 1 base from V and 1 base from J, with 7 bases between. The CDR3 is 14 amino acids. Germline CDR1 is SGHNT and CDR2 is YENEEA. The CDR3 nucleotides read TGTGCCAGCAGCTTAGCGGGAAAGAACACTGAAGCTTTCTTT. Residues: CASSLAGKNTEAFF.

The V and J genes are TRBV6-1 and TRBJ2-7; possible D gene TRBD1, 5 bases. Germline CDR1 and CDR2: MNHNS and SASEGT. V lost 1 base to trimming and J lost 3 bases, with 13 bases between them. The CDR3 contains 15 residues. Here the CDR3 DNA reads TGTGCCAGCAGTGAAGAGGGGATGGGGTACTACGAGCAGTACTTC. It yields the protein CASSEEGMGYYEQYF.

This clone has a handful of counts. The V call is TRBV7-2, the J call TRBJ1-2, with D perhaps TRBD1 (5 bases). Trimming stripped 2 bases from V and 4 bases from J, with 17 bases between. The CDR3 has 16 residues. The germline V gene has CDR1 SGHTA and CDR2 FQGNSA. CDR3 region: CASSLNVGGSAYGYTF. Written as DNA, the CDR3 is TGTGCCAGCAGCTTAAACGTCGGGGGATCCGCCTATGGCTACACCTTC.

The chain uses TRBV19 and TRBJ1-1; 9 bases map to TRBD1. The germline V gene encodes CDR1 LNHDA and CDR2 SQIVND (reference sequence). J gave up 3 bases and V 5 bases, and 4 bases lay outside the gene matches. This CDR3 has 14 amino acids. Here the CDR3 DNA reads TGTGCCAGTAGTGGGGGACAGGGAGACACTGAAGCTTTCTTT. Encoded protein: CASSGGQGDTEAFF. Full variable domain (rest looked up from reference TRBV19 and TRBJ1-1): DGGITQSPKYLFRKEGQNVTLSCEQNLNHDAMYWYRQDPGQGLRLIYYSQIVNDFQKGDIAEGYSVSREKKESFPLTVTSAQKNPTAFYLCASSGGQGDTEAFFGQGTRLTVV.

This clone came up once. The chain uses TRBV7-8 and TRBJ2-3; D is perhaps TRBD1 (7 bases). The V gene's germline CDR1 is SGHVS and CDR2 FQNEAQ. V gave up 0 bases and J gave up 0 bases, with 10 bases separating them. This CDR3 spans 16 amino acids. CDR3: CASSLAQGGSTDTQYF. CDR3 bases: TGTGCCAGCAGCTTAGCGCAGGGGGGCAGCACAGATACGCAGTATTTT.

The gene calls are TRBV6-2 or TRBV6-3 and TRBJ1-5; 9 nucleotides agree with TRBD1. The CDR3 covers 15 residues. Germline assignment: CDR1 MNHEY and CDR2 SVGEGT. J was trimmed by 2 bases and V by 6 bases; bases with no gene match: 5. CDR3 protein: CASSSTGGGNQPQHF. DNA for the CDR3: TGTGCCAGCAGCAGTACAGGGGGCGGCAATCAGCCCCAGCATTTT.

J is TRBJ1-2 and V is TRBV13; 7 positions agree with TRBD1. CDR3 length: 17 amino acids. Germline loops: CDR1 PRHDT, CDR2 FYEKMQ (reference sequence). V lost 0 bases and J lost 0; bases outside the gene matches: 7. The CDR3 reads CASSLGLGQGANYGYTF. The CDR3 bases are TGTGCCAGCAGCTTAGGACTAGGTCAGGGGGCTAACTATGGCTACACCTTC.

The chain joins TRBV27 to TRBJ2-5, with TRBD1 identical over 12 bases. The CDR3 contains 15 residues. Germline V gene sequence: CDR1 MNHEY, CDR2 SMNVEV (reference sequence). J gave up 6 bases and V 5 bases, and 7 bases lay outside the gene matches. The CDR3 nucleotides are TGTGCCAGCAGTCCCGGGACAGGGGGCAGACAGACCCAGTACTTC. It is translated as CASSPGTGGRQTQYF.

This clone is a singleton in its sample. The DNA of the CDR3 is TGTGCCAGTACCCTGGGGGCGGGTAGCAATCAGCCCCAGCATTTT. Protein sequence: CASTLGAGSNQPQHF. This chain joins TRBV19 and TRBJ1-5; perhaps TRBD1 as D (6 bases). The CDR3 loop spans 15 amino acids. CDR1 is LNHDA and CDR2 is SQIVND in the germline V gene (reference sequence). Trimming took 7 bases from V and 0 from J, leaving 13 bases between them.

The rearrangement uses TRBV5-6 and TRBJ1-1, with D possibly matching TRBD1 (5 bases). Germline CDR1 SGHDT, CDR2 YYEEEE. The CDR3 length is 15 residues. With 0 bases removed from V and 1 base from J, the gap between germline ends came to 10 bases. The CDR3 DNA follows: TGTGCCAGCAGCTTGGAAGGGGCAGGGAACACTGAAGCTTTCTTT. This translates into CASSLEGAGNTEAFF. Variable domain in full (rest from reference TRBV5-6 and TRBJ1-1): DAGVTQSPTHLIKTRGQQVTLRCSPKSGHDTVSWYQQALGQGPQFIFQYYEEEERQRGNFPDRFSGHQFPNYSSELNVNALLLGDSALYLCASSLEGAGNTEAFFGQGTRLTVV.

This chain connects TRBV19 to TRBJ2-7; D possibly corresponds to TRBD1 (6 bases). The germline V gene encodes CDR1 LNHDA and CDR2 SQIVND (reference sequence). The CDR3 spans 15 residues. Trimming removed 9 bases from V and 7 bases from J, with 25 bases in between. CDR3 sequence (DNA): TGTGCCAGCCGTTTCGACGGGACAAGGGTCTTTGAGCAGTACTTC. Residues: CASRFDGTRVFEQYF.

The chain has TRBV7-3 and TRBJ2-2; the match to TRBD2 covers 14 bases. With 4 bases clipped from V and 0 bases from J, the junction kept 4 bases outside the gene matches. The CDR3 has 18 amino acids. The germline V gene encodes CDR1 SGHTA and CDR2 FQGTGA. CDR3 region: CASSSRTSGGTNTGELFF. For the CDR3, the DNA is TGTGCCAGCAGCTCGAGGACTAGCGGGGGGACGAACACCGGGGAGCTGTTTTTT. Variable domain in full (rest from reference TRBV7-3 and TRBJ2-2): GAGVSQTPSNKVTEKGKYVELRCDPISGHTALYWYRQSLGQGPEFLIYFQGTGAADDSGLPNDRFFAVRPEGSVSTLKIQRTERGDSAVYLCASSSRTSGGTNTGELFFGEGSRLTVL.

This chain uses TRBV7-8 with TRBJ2-7, with 10 bases fitting TRBD1. This CDR3 spans 15 amino acids. CDR1 SGHVS and CDR2 FQNEAQ come from the germline V gene. V gave up 0 bases and J gave up 6 bases; unmatched junction bases: 5. CDR3 residues: CASSLAGQGMGEQYF. Here the CDR3 DNA reads TGTGCCAGCAGCTTAGCGGGACAGGGGATGGGCGAGCAGTACTTC.

The chain's CDR3 is CAWNRGSYGYTF. The CDR3 coding sequence is TGTGCCTGGAACAGGGGCAGCTATGGCTACACCTTC. The rearrangement joins TRBV30 to TRBJ1-2, with 7 bases identical to TRBD1. The CDR3 loop spans 12 amino acids. The V segment lost 4 bases and the J segment 4 bases; nucleotides outside the gene matches: 3. The germline V gene encodes CDR1 GTSNPN and CDR2 SVGIG (reference sequence).

The J gene is TRBJ1-1, the V gene TRBV19; TRBD1 might be the D (6 bases). Germline V gene data show CDR1 as LNHDA and CDR2 as SQIVND (reference sequence). The CDR3 contains 13 residues. V dropped 9 bases and J dropped 1 base, with 12 bases sitting between them. CDR3 sequence (DNA): TGTGCCAGCGGAGACAGGCGGAACACTGAAGCTTTCTTT. It is translated as CASGDRRNTEAFF.

This chain uses TRBV15 with TRBJ1-2, with no clear D. From germline, CDR1 is LNHNV and CDR2 YYDKDF (reference sequence). Trimming took off 1 base at V and 0 bases at J, with 9 bases between the two ends. CDR3 length equals 15 residues. CDR3 in amino acids: CATSRGGTPNYGYTF. The DNA for the CDR3 is TGTGCCACCAGCAGAGGCGGTACCCCTAACTATGGCTACACCTTC.

The chain is built from TRBV27 and TRBJ1-6, with D uncertain. With 3 bases removed from V and 7 bases from J, the gap between germline ends came to 4 bases. The CDR3 extends over 12 amino acids. CDR1 is MNHEY, CDR2 SMNVEV, per germline (reference sequence). The CDR3 DNA sequence: TGTGCCAGCAGTTTGAGCAATTCACCCCTCCACTTT. Amino acid sequence: CASSLSNSPLHF.